This T cell receptor (beta chain) was captured by sequencing in a study of naive and memory T cell subsets. Both TRBC1 and TRBC2 were covered by a beta constant-region primer of two equimolar oligonucleotides. TCRdb independently ran MiXCR on the UMI-ligation and nested PCR reads; one entry per CDR3 protein. The table records approximately 89,000 distinct CDR3 sequences, 7% to 7.5% of them present only once. V gave up 3 bases and J gave up 3 bases; unmatched junction bases: 5. CDR3 length equals 15 residues. The table lists this clonotype with many counts. The chain has TRBV12-3 or TRBV12-4 and TRBJ1-2; 9 nucleotides line up with TRBD1. The receptor was isolated from a human donor in good health. Sequences were obtained from central memory CD4+ T cells from blood. CDR3 loop: CASSLGQGRDYGYTF. CDR3 DNA sequence: TGTGCCAGCAGTTTGGGACAGGGTCGGGACTATGGCTACACCTTC.